Listed below are T cell receptor beta chains from one sample, sequenced in a study of cytomegalovirus exposure and HLA in healthy donors. Sequencing used immunoSEQ multiplex PCR; TCRdb keeps in-frame clones, though not all of them. The data show about 120,000 clones, approximately 80% seen once. Material for sequencing was PBMCs. These TCRs come from a woman aged 30 to 39 in good health and CMV-seronegative. The CDR3 runs from the conserved cysteine through the conserved F or W. Each record gives: clone size, D gene, J gene, V gene, CDR3 DNA, CDR3 protein. The D gene is left open where the match is weak. Size values are once, few and many counts, or a class for expanded clones, and some rows have none.

once - TRBJ2-5 TRBV7-5 TGTGCCAGAAGCCCGACAGGGCTTGAGTGGGAGCAGTACTTC CARSPTGLEWEQYF
- TRBD1 TRBJ1-6 TRBV6-5 TGTGCCAGCAGTCCCGGACAGGGTTTCGCTTCACCCCTCCACTTT CASSPGQGFASPLHF
once TRBD2 TRBJ2-5 TRBV15 TGTGCCACCAGCAGAGATAGCGGGAGAAAAGAGACCCAGTACTTC CATSRDSGRKETQYF
once TRBD2 TRBJ2-1 TRBV14 TGTGCCAGCAGCCTCTTAGGGAGCGGGACCCTTTACAATGAGCAGTTCTTC CASSLLGSGTLYNEQFF
- - TRBJ2-7 TRBV27 TGTGCCAGCAGTTTATCGGCCGAAGTATTAACATACGAGCAGTACTTC CASSLSAEVLTYEQYF
- - TRBJ1-1 TRBV13 TGTGCCAGCAGGTGGAAGGGACACCCGAACACTGAGGCTCTCTTT CASRWKGHPNTEALF
- TRBD1 TRBJ2-3 TRBV9 TGTGCCAGCAGCGAACAGGGGGCCGGTGGAGATACGCAGTATTTT CASSEQGAGGDTQYF
once TRBD2 TRBJ2-1 TRBV9 TGTGCCAGCAGCGCCGAAGAAAGGGGACTAGCCAACAATGAGCAGTTCTTC CASSAEERGLANNEQFF
- TRBD2 TRBJ2-1 TRBV7-2 TGTGCCAGCAGCCTAGCGGGAGGGATAGATGAGCAGTTCTTC CASSLAGGIDEQFF
- - TRBJ2-2 TRBV27 TGTGCCAGCACCCCGATTGGACTCACGAACACCGGGGAGCTGTTTTTT CASTPIGLTNTGELFF
- TRBD2 TRBJ2-2 TRBV2 TGTGCCAGCAGTGATTCCCTAGCGGGCCTTGGGAACACCGGGGAGCTGTTTTTT CASSDSLAGLGNTGELFF
- - TRBJ1-3 TRBV6-6 TGTGCCAGCAGTTACTCAGGGGACTCTGGAAACACCATATATTTT CASSYSGDSGNTIYF
few - TRBJ2-7 TRBV7-2 TGTGCCAGCAGCTTAGCTAGGGGGTTAGGCGGGAGTCGCCACGAGCAGTACTTC CASSLARGLGGSRHEQYF
- TRBD1 TRBJ1-2 TRBV5-4 TGTGCCAGCAGCACGAGGACAGGCTATGGCTACACCTTC CASSTRTGYGYTF
- TRBD2 TRBJ2-7 TRBV6-6 TGTGCCAGCAGTTACAGTGCCGGTAGCGGGAGCAGCGAGCAGTACTTC CASSYSAGSGSSEQYF
- TRBD2 TRBJ2-1 TRBV27 TGTGCCAGCAGGCCGGGACTAGCGGCAATCAATGAGCAGTTCTTC CASRPGLAAINEQFF
- TRBD2 TRBJ2-1 TRBV9 TGTGCCAGCAGCGTCTCTCTCACCGGGACTAGCGGGATCCCCTCCTACAATGAGCAGTTCTTC CASSVSLTGTSGIPSYNEQFF
- - TRBJ1-5 TRBV28 TGTGCCAGCAGTGTCGGGGGGGTCAATCAGCCCCAGCATTTT CASSVGGVNQPQHF
- - TRBJ2-7 TRBV11-2 TGTGCCAGCAGCTCCGGGACTTCCTACGAGCAGTACTTC CASSSGTSYEQYF
- TRBD2 TRBJ2-3 TRBV5-1 TGCGCCAGCAGCTTGGAGGGTTCTAGCGGGCCTCTGATTGATACGCAGTATTTT CASSLEGSSGPLIDTQYF
- TRBD2 TRBJ2-1 TRBV9 TGTGCCAGCAGCGTAGGAGGGACTAATAGCTCCTACAATGAGCAGTTCTTC CASSVGGTNSSYNEQFF
- TRBD1 TRBJ2-4 TRBV27 TGTGCCAGCAGGGAGACCGGGACAGGGGAAAACATTCAGTACTTC CASRETGTGENIQYF
- TRBD2 TRBJ2-1 TRBV4-3 TGCGCCAGCAGCCAAGACCAAGGACTAGCGTACAATGAGCAGTTCTTC CASSQDQGLAYNEQFF
- - TRBJ2-7 TRBV12-1 TGTGCCAGCAGCTCTACATTAGCGGGAGTGGGGGAGCAGTACTTC CASSSTLAGVGEQYF
few - TRBJ2-1 TRBV10-3 TGTGCCATCAGTGCAACGGGGGACAGCCCCCTCAATGAGCAGTTCTTC CAISATGDSPLNEQFF
- - TRBJ2-1 TRBV5-8 TGTGCCAGCAGCTTGGCCCCGCTGATGAATCGGGATGACTCCTACAATGAGCAGTTCTTC CASSLAPLMNRDDSYNEQFF
- - TRBJ1-2 TRBV7-9 TGTGCCAGCAGCCTCCAGGGGATGCAAGGCTACACCTTC CASSLQGMQGYTF
- TRBD2 TRBJ2-7 TRBV6-5 TGTGCCAGCAGTACCAGCGGGGGCAGCTCCTACGAGCAGTACTTC CASSTSGGSSYEQYF
few - TRBJ2-2 TRBV6-1 TGTGCCAGCAGTGACACGGCGGCCTACACCGGGGAGCTGTTTTTT CASSDTAAYTGELFF
- - TRBJ2-7 TRBV27 TGTGCCAGCAGTTCCCTAACCCTACAGGGAAGCAGCTCCTACGAGCAGTACTTC CASSSLTLQGSSSYEQYF
- TRBD1 TRBJ1-2 TRBV10-2 TGCGCCAGCACGGATACAGGGGGCGCCGATTATGGCTACACCTTC CASTDTGGADYGYTF
few - TRBJ1-4 TRBV5-1 TGCGCCAGCAGCCCCCAGGGTGCAACTAATGAAAAACTGTTTTTT CASSPQGATNEKLFF
- TRBD2 TRBJ2-6 TRBV19 TGTGCCAGTAGTATAGGGGGGGGAACAGCTGGGGCCAACGTCCTGACTTTC CASSIGGGTAGANVLTF
- - TRBJ2-2 TRBV6-4 TGTGCCAGCAGTGACAACAGGCTAGACGGCACCGGGGAGCTGTTTTTT CASSDNRLDGTGELFF
- TRBD1 TRBJ1-1 TRBV9 TGTGCCAGCAGCATCTCGACAGGGGGCCCCCGGGGCCTTGAAGCTTTCTTT CASSISTGGPRGLEAFF
- TRBD2 TRBJ2-3 TRBV10-3 TGTGCCATCACTGCTAGCGGAAGGAGTAGTGGCTCAGATACGCAGTATTTT CAITASGRSSGSDTQYF